This entry concerns a single T cell receptor (beta chain). This clonotype was observed a handful of times. Its specific antigen is unknown. No base quality information exists; no much larger clone differs at one position. The data stem from a study of T-cell reconstitution after alpha-beta-depleted transplantation in children (dated by TCRdb to between 2015 and 2016). Notes on the research overall: Using TCR repertoire profiling, the study followed T-cell immune reconstitution in a quantitative way in children after TCRalphabeta/CD19-depleted allogeneic hematopoietic cell transplantation.

Receptors were amplified or captured by PCR. This sample was sequenced with an Illumina HiSeq 2500. TCR library preparation used molecular barcoding, with unique molecular identifiers applied to normalize quantification of the TCRbeta repertoire. TCRdb trimmed the raw reads at Q25, called clones with MiXCR and kept productive beta chains. All rows with the same CDR3 protein become a single entry with the most common DNA and genes. The sample records some 500,000 distinct CDR3 sequences, 15% to 20% of which are singletons. Clones ranked in the top ten supply less than 4% of the sample. For CDR1 and CDR2, the germline V gene lists SNHLY and FYNNEI. Its CDR3 holds 14 amino acids, cysteine through phenylalanine. Of the read, only the CDR3 DNA is kept; its 42 bases are in frame from base 1. V loses 6 bases, J loses 4 bases, and the germline ends lie 15 bases apart.

The material sequenced was PBMCs from the stem cell graft donor, taken from the stem cell graft. The receptor chain draws on TRBV2 and TRBJ1-2; the D gene is perhaps TRBD1, on 5 matching bases. This receptor was taken from a human donor who donated a stem cell graft to a child with acute lymphoblastic leukemia. The bases are TGTGCCAGCAGGGGGGACGGTCCATCCTATGGCTACACCTTC. Protein translation: CASRGDGPSYGYTF. Beyond the CDR3, the reference TRBV2 and TRBJ1-2 genes provide the residues; the full variable domain reads: EPEVTQTPSHQVTQMGQEVILRCVPISNHLYFYWYRQILGQKVEFLVSFYNNEISEKSEIFDDQFSVERPDGSNFTLKIRSTKLEDSAMYFCASRGDGPSYGYTFGSGTRLTVV.